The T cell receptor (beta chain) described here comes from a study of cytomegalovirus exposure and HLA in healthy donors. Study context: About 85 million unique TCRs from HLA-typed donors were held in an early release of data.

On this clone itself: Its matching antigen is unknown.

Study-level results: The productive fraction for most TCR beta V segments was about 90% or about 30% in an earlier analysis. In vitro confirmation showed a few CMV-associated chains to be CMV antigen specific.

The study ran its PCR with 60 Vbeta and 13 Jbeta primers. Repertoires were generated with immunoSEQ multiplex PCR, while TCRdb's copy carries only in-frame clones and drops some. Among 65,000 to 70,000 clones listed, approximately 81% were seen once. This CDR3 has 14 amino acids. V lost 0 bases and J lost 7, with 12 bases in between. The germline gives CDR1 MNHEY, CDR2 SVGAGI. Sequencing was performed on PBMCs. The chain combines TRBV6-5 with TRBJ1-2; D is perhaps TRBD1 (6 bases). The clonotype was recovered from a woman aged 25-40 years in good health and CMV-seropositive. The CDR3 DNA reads TGTGCCAGCAGTTACTCGGGGGCCATGGGTGGCTACACCTTC. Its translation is CASSYSGAMGGYTF.